This TCR beta chain was sequenced in a study of blood T cell repertoires in COVID-19. Background on the study: From the United States, Italy and Spain came samples of acute and convalescent COVID-19.

Using immunoSEQ multiplex PCR, the repertoire was profiled, and TCRdb retains in-frame clones only, with some absent. The data hold some 200,000 clones, with about four fifths observed a single time. The CDR3 totals 14 residues. The V and J ends lost 3 bases and 4 bases, in that order; junction bases with no gene match: 4. In germline, CDR1 is KGHSH, CDR2 LQKENI. The specimen was peripheral blood. The chain combines TRBV18 with TRBJ2-3, with TRBD2 matching over 7 bases. The TCR originated in a woman in her thirties who had recovered from COVID-19. The CDR3: CASSPGGSADTQYF. Written as DNA, the CDR3 is TGTGCCAGCTCACCTGGCGGGAGCGCAGATACGCAGTATTTT. Based on the CDR3 plus reference TRBV18 and TRBJ2-3, the full variable domain is NAGVMQNPRHLVRRRGQEARLRCSPMKGHSHVYWYRQLPEEGLKFMVYLQKENIIDESGMPKERFSAEFPKEGPSILRIQQVVRGDSAAYFCASSPGGSADTQYFGPGTRLTVL.